The subject of this entry is one T cell receptor beta chain. Its antigen is still unknown. The source of the sample is a study of CD4+ T cells in melanoma. CDR1 and CDR2 (germline): SGHRS, YFSETQ. With 0 bases removed from V and 2 bases from J, the gap between germline ends came to 11 bases. The CDR3 covers 15 residues. Assay used: immunoSEQ multiplex PCR; TCRdb lists only in-frame clones, some missing. Here the sample spans over 100,000 clones, 92% being singletons. General study points: CD8+ T cell, macrophage and B cell function reportedly correlated with neoantigen-specific CD4+ T cells. Diverse differentiation states were reported for melanoma neoantigen-specific CD4+ T cells.

The sequence derives from a human donor with melanoma. The rearrangement joins TRBV5-1 to TRBJ2-5, with D unresolved. Sequenced: peripheral blood. Here the CDR3 reads CASSLVRSEQETQYF. The CDR3 DNA is TGCGCCAGCAGCTTGGTGAGGTCGGAACAAGAGACCCAGTACTTC.